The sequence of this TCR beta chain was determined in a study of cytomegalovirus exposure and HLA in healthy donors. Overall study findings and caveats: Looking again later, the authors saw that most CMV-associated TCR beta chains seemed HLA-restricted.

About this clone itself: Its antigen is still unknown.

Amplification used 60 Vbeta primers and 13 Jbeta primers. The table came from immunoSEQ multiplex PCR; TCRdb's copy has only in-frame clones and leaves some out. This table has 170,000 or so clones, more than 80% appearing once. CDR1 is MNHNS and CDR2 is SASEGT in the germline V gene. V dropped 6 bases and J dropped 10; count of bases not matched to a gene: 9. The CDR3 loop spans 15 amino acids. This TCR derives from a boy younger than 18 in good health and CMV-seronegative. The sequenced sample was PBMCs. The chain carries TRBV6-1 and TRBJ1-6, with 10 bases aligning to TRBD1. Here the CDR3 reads CASRETGTGVSPLHF. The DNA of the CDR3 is TGTGCCAGCAGGGAGACCGGGACAGGGGTGTCACCCCTCCACTTT.